The 30 T cell receptor beta chains given below trace back to one sample, sequenced in a study of blood T cell repertoires in COVID-19. Generated by immunoSEQ multiplex PCR, the TCRdb table keeps only in-frame clones and is missing some. The sample carries some 100,000 clones, around nine tenths recorded once. The sequenced material came from peripheral blood. Receptor source: a human donor with acute or convalescent COVID-19. The donor label of this sample is uncertain.

V gene TRBV6-2 or TRBV6-3 combines with J gene TRBJ2-1; D unclear. Between the trimmed V and J ends, which lost 5 bases and 4 bases, there was a span of 3 bases. This CDR3 is 11 amino acids long. Per the germline V gene, CDR1 is MNHEY and CDR2 is SVGEGT. CDR3 amino acids: CASSLYNEQFF. Written as DNA, the CDR3 is TGTGCCAGCAGTCTATACAATGAGCAGTTCTTC.

The V and J genes are TRBV2 and TRBJ2-5, with D uncertain. CDR1 is SNHLY, CDR2 FYNNEI, per germline. Deletions cut 9 bases from V and 5 bases from J, with 10 bases between. The CDR3 length is 11 residues. CDR3 DNA sequence: TGTGCCAGAAACATGCACGAGACCCAGTACTTC. This sequence encodes CARNMHETQYF.

The chain combines TRBV19 with TRBJ2-1; 8 nucleotides align to TRBD1. V shed 6 bases and J 7 bases; nucleotides not matched to a gene: 8. Germline CDR1 and CDR2: LNHDA and SQIVND (reference sequence). This CDR3 contains 14 residues. The CDR3 sequence is CASRNPGGLNEQFF. CDR3 DNA sequence: TGTGCCAGTAGAAATCCAGGGGGCCTGAATGAGCAGTTCTTC.

V gene TRBV5-4 combines with J gene TRBJ1-1; the D is unclear. V shed 0 bases and J shed 3 bases, with 9 bases lying between them. Germline V gives CDR1 SGHNT, CDR2 YYREEE (reference sequence). This CDR3 is built from 14 residues. The CDR3 is CASSLAPEYTEAFF. CDR3 DNA: TGTGCCAGCAGCTTGGCCCCAGAATACACTGAAGCTTTCTTT. Using reference TRBV5-4 and TRBJ1-1 for the parts outside the CDR3, the full variable domain is ETGVTQSPTHLIKTRGQQVTLRCSSQSGHNTVSWYQQALGQGPQFIFQYYREEENGRGNFPPRFSGLQFPNYSSELNVNALELDDSALYLCASSLAPEYTEAFFGQGTRLTVV.

A note on this clone: This CDR3 is also generated by other DNA sequences in the sample. The CDR3 here is CASSLAGLGGHGYTF. CDR3 sequence (DNA): TGCGCCAGCAGCTTGGCCGGGCTGGGGGGTCATGGCTACACCTTC. The chain recombines TRBV5-1 with TRBJ1-2; TRBD1 is a possible D gene (5 bases). Between the trimmed V and J ends, which lost 0 bases and 6 bases, there was a span of 15 bases. Germline CDR1 is SGHRS and CDR2 is YFSETQ. This CDR3 contains 15 residues.

The chain links TRBV14 to TRBJ1-5; D gene unclear. CDR1 and CDR2 (germline): SGHDN, FVKESK. This CDR3 contains 15 residues. The V end was cut by 7 bases, the J end by 6 bases, with 19 bases between. CDR3 DNA sequence: TGTGCCAGCACCCCCGGTCGCCCGTGTTTTCAGCCCCAGCATTTT. Its translation: CASTPGRPCFQPQHF.

This chain connects TRBV4-1 to TRBJ2-3; D gene ambiguous. This CDR3 has 17 amino acids. CDR1 is MGHRA, CDR2 YSYEKL, per germline. V was trimmed by 0 bases and J by 2 bases, leaving 15 bases between them. The CDR3 protein is CASSQDQMAENTDTQYF. CDR3 in DNA: TGCGCCAGCAGCCAAGATCAGATGGCAGAAAACACAGATACGCAGTATTTT.

This chain connects TRBV5-4 to TRBJ2-1; 7 nucleotides match TRBD1. The CDR3 consists of 14 residues. The germline V gene has CDR1 SGHNT and CDR2 YYREEE (reference sequence). V dropped 2 bases and J dropped 7; count of bases not matched to a gene: 6. This CDR3 is CASSFLQGKNEQFF. As DNA, the CDR3 is TGTGCCAGCAGCTTCCTACAGGGGAAGAATGAGCAGTTCTTC.

The V gene is TRBV7-9, the J gene TRBJ1-1; D is undetermined. Germline V gene sequence: CDR1 SEHNR, CDR2 FQNEAQ (reference sequence). The CDR3 runs 12 residues. Trimming removed 3 bases from V and 4 bases from J, with 6 bases in between. CDR3 coding DNA: TGTGCCAGCAGCTTTAGGAGCACTGAAGCTTTCTTT. This gives the protein CASSFRSTEAFF.

DNA of the CDR3: TGTGCCAGCTCCCTCAAATCCGGGACAGGGGGTTTTGGCTACACCTTC. This sequence encodes CASSLKSGTGGFGYTF. The chain joins TRBV18 to TRBJ1-2; the match to TRBD1 covers 11 bases. CDR1 is KGHSH and CDR2 is LQKENI in the germline V gene. The CDR3 has 16 amino acids. After removal of 6 bases from V and 7 bases from J, the junction contained 13 bases not matched to a gene.

V and J are TRBV4-3 and TRBJ1-4; D is uncertain. CDR3 length equals 14 residues. CDR1 is LGHNA and CDR2 is YSLEER in the germline V gene. V lost 4 bases to trimming and J lost 7 bases, with 13 bases between them. CDR3 loop: CASSLAYGGEKLFF. CDR3 bases: TGCGCCAGCAGCCTCGCGTACGGAGGTGAAAAACTGTTTTTT.

The genes are TRBV9 and TRBJ1-3, with a possible D match to TRBD1 (6 bases). Germline CDR1 is SGDLS and CDR2 is YYNGEE. V was pared by 0 bases and J by 0 bases, with 19 bases between. The CDR3 is 19 amino acids. The CDR3 spells CASSVGQGPIDLSGNTIYF. DNA for the CDR3: TGTGCCAGCAGCGTAGGCCAGGGGCCAATCGACCTCTCTGGAAACACCATATATTTT.

This clone was counted a single time. V gene TRBV29-1 combines with J gene TRBJ1-3; D possibly corresponds to TRBD1 (6 bases). The V gene lost 5 bases and the J gene lost 7 bases, with 15 bases spanning the gap. Per the germline V gene, CDR1 is SQVTM and CDR2 is ANQGSEA. The CDR3 is 13 amino acids. CDR3: CSVWVQGENTIYF. The DNA for the CDR3 is TGCAGCGTTTGGGTACAGGGTGAGAACACCATATATTTT.

This chain uses TRBV23-1 with TRBJ2-7; 9 nucleotides agree with TRBD1. TRBV23-1 is an ORF, with its function uncertain. The trim removed 9 bases at V and 2 bases at J, leaving 11 bases unmatched. CDR3 size: 15 residues. DNA of the CDR3: TGCGCCAGGCAAAGGGAGGGGGACAGGGCCTACGAGCAGTACTTC. Encoded protein: CARQREGDRAYEQYF.

This clone was recorded once. The V and J genes are TRBV27 and TRBJ2-7, with 8 bases fitting TRBD1. With V trimmed by 4 bases and J by 1 base, 3 bases remained unmatched. The CDR3 loop spans 14 amino acids. From germline, CDR1 is MNHEY and CDR2 SMNVEV (reference sequence). Here the CDR3 reads CASSYRDRSYEQYF. The CDR3 DNA reads as TGTGCCAGCAGTTACCGGGACAGGTCCTACGAGCAGTACTTC.

This clone was seen just once. This chain links TRBV5-1 with TRBJ1-2; 9 positions agree with TRBD1. V shed 3 bases and J 0 bases; nucleotides not matched to a gene: 3. The CDR3 length is 15 residues. Looked up from germline, CDR1 is SGHRS and CDR2 is YFSETQ. Here the CDR3 DNA reads TGCGCCAGCAGCTGGACAGGGGAAACTAACTATGGCTACACCTTC. As protein: CASSWTGETNYGYTF.

The rearrangement uses TRBV5-4 and TRBJ2-3; D is uncertain. CDR3 length: 14 residues. Germline CDR1 and CDR2: SGHNT and YYREEE (reference sequence). V lost 0 bases, J lost 0 bases, and 5 bases lay in between. The CDR3 bases are TGTGCCAGCAGCTTGGTAGCTAGCACAGATACGCAGTATTTT. This gives the protein CASSLVASTDTQYF. Filled out from reference TRBV5-4 and TRBJ2-3, the complete variable domain reads ETGVTQSPTHLIKTRGQQVTLRCSSQSGHNTVSWYQQALGQGPQFIFQYYREEENGRGNFPPRFSGLQFPNYSSELNVNALELDDSALYLCASSLVASTDTQYFGPGTRLTVL.

The chain employs TRBV5-8 and TRBJ1-2; 11 nucleotides match TRBD1. The V gene end was trimmed by 5 bases and the J gene end by 3 bases; junction bases not matched to a gene: 6. The germline V gene has CDR1 SGHTS and CDR2 YDEGEE. The CDR3 consists of 15 residues. The CDR3 loop is CASRDRGQRDYGYTF. CDR3 in DNA: TGTGCCAGCAGGGACAGGGGGCAGCGAGACTATGGCTACACCTTC.

The gene calls are TRBV7-2 and TRBJ1-6; 8 positions match TRBD1. From germline, CDR1 is SGHTA and CDR2 FQGNSA. After removal of 4 bases from V and 9 bases from J, the junction contained 8 bases not matched to a gene. This CDR3 comprises 15 residues. This CDR3 is CASSSQGVRGSPLHF. CDR3 in DNA: TGTGCCAGCAGCTCACAGGGGGTTCGGGGTTCACCCCTCCACTTT.

V is TRBV5-1 and J is TRBJ2-2, with D possibly TRBD1 on 5 matching bases. The CDR3 has 13 residues. V lost 1 base, J lost 6 bases, and 7 bases lay in between. In germline, CDR1 is SGHRS, CDR2 YFSETQ. The CDR3 bases are TGCGCCAGCAGCTTGATGGGGCCCGGGGAGCTGTTTTTT. Protein product: CASSLMGPGELFF.

The chain has TRBV6-6 and TRBJ2-1; weak D call: TRBD2 (7 bases). This CDR3 spans 15 amino acids. Germline lookup yields CDR1 MNHNY and CDR2 SVGAGI (reference sequence). With 5 bases removed from V and 8 bases from J, the gap between germline ends came to 19 bases. DNA of the CDR3: TGTGCCAGCAGTACACGCGGGGGCCGGAGCGATGAGCAGTTCTTC. Translated: CASSTRGGRSDEQFF.

CDR3 region: CASSPPFLLLGQGSYGYTF. CDR3 coding DNA: TGTGCCAGCAGCCCCCCTTTCCTCTTGTTAGGACAGGGGAGTTATGGCTACACCTTC. V and J are TRBV7-2 and TRBJ1-2, with 9 bases identical to TRBD1. Germline loops: CDR1 SGHTA, CDR2 FQGNSA. The junction had 21 bases not matched to a gene; V was cut back by 5 bases and J by 5 bases. The length of the CDR3 is 19 residues.

The J gene is TRBJ2-1, the V gene TRBV7-3; no clear D. V was shortened by 2 bases and J by 2 bases, with 10 bases between the two germline ends. Germline V gene sequence: CDR1 SGHTA, CDR2 FQGTGA. This CDR3 is built from 15 residues. The CDR3 loop reads CASSLLPGPYNEQFF. The CDR3 bases are TGTGCCAGCAGCTTACTTCCCGGTCCCTACAATGAGCAGTTCTTC. The entire variable domain, with the rest obtained from reference TRBV7-3 and TRBJ2-1, is as follows: GAGVSQTPSNKVTEKGKYVELRCDPISGHTALYWYRQSLGQGPEFLIYFQGTGAADDSGLPNDRFFAVRPEGSVSTLKIQRTERGDSAVYLCASSLLPGPYNEQFFGPGTRLTVL.

In this sample, this clone turned up many times. This chain connects TRBV5-4 to TRBJ1-1; TRBD1 agrees at 9 bases. After removal of 6 bases from V and 4 bases from J, the junction contained 4 bases not matched to a gene. CDR3 length equals 13 residues. The germline V gene has CDR1 SGHNT and CDR2 YYREEE (reference sequence). In DNA, the CDR3 is TGTGCCAGCACCGCGACAGGGGGCACTGAAGCTTTCTTT. As protein: CASTATGGTEAFF. Complete variable domain (other parts from reference TRBV5-4 and TRBJ1-1): ETGVTQSPTHLIKTRGQQVTLRCSSQSGHNTVSWYQQALGQGPQFIFQYYREEENGRGNFPPRFSGLQFPNYSSELNVNALELDDSALYLCASTATGGTEAFFGQGTRLTVV.

The chain is built from TRBV21-1 and TRBJ1-5; the table assigns TRBD1, which was not confirmed against the DNA. TRBV21-1 is labeled a pseudogene. The CDR3 runs 16 residues. In DNA form, the CDR3 reads TGTGCCAGCAGCGCTAGACAGGGTGTAAGGGGGCAGCCCCAGCATTTT. As protein: CASSARQGVRGQPQHF.

The chain joins TRBV28 to TRBJ1-6; 10 bases are shared with TRBD1. Germline CDR1 MDHEN, CDR2 SYDVKM. This CDR3 spans 20 amino acids. Losses at the gene ends were 6 bases for V and 2 bases for J; bases not matched to a gene: 16. CDR3 sequence reads: CASSLTGTGVGWTYNSPLHF. The CDR3 coding sequence is TGTGCCAGCAGCTTAACCGGGACAGGGGTAGGGTGGACCTATAATTCACCCCTCCACTTT.

The CDR3 DNA is TGTGCCAGCAGTGAAGCCCTAGTCAATCAGCCCCAGCATTTT. It encodes CASSEALVNQPQHF. The V and J genes are TRBV25-1 and TRBJ1-5; D not certain. V shed 2 bases and J shed 3 bases, with 8 bases lying between them. CDR3 length equals 14 residues. Germline lookup yields CDR1 MGHDK and CDR2 SYGVNS.

V usage is TRBV24-1 and J usage is TRBJ2-1; TRBD2 matches 10 bases. V lost 3 bases, J lost 12 bases, and 4 bases stayed unmatched. Germline loops: CDR1 KGHDR, CDR2 SFDVKD. The CDR3 has 13 amino acids. The CDR3 sequence is CATSDSGGAGQFF. The CDR3 nucleotides are TGTGCCACCAGTGATAGCGGGGGGGCCGGGCAGTTCTTC.

J is TRBJ2-1 and V is TRBV4-1, with D perhaps matching TRBD2 (6 bases). The ends were cut back, 3 bases at V and 6 bases at J, with 12 bases in the middle. Per germline, CDR1 MGHRA and CDR2 YSYEKL. The CDR3 has 14 amino acids. CDR3 in DNA: TGCGCCAGCAGCCAGGGGACTGGCAGCAATGAGCAGTTCTTC. Translating it yields CASSQGTGSNEQFF.

The chain joins TRBV6-5 to TRBJ1-3; D remains ambiguous. The V gene's germline CDR1 is MNHEY and CDR2 SVGAGI. Trimming removed 5 bases from V and 4 bases from J, with 15 bases in between. The CDR3 spans 15 residues. The CDR3 nucleotides read TGTGCCAGCAGTCGAAGAACTTCGCCGGGAAACACCATATATTTT. Its protein is CASSRRTSPGNTIYF.